The sequence of this T cell receptor beta chain was determined in a study of T cell repertoires in cytomegalovirus infection. Looking at the study overall: The public TCR beta signatures pointed to both CMV infection and matching HLA type.

TCRdb called the reads again in MiXCR, with one record for every CDR3 protein. Here the sample spans around 770,000 distinct CDR3 sequences, about 29% being singletons. Study results and limitations: Cumulative frequency (of public TCR beta family members) identified carriers of CMV plus the relevant HLA.

This clonotype was found a few times. Its antigen is not identified. Trimming took 7 bases from V and 4 from J; bases not matched to a gene: 6. This CDR3 has 14 residues. The J gene is TRBJ2-2, the V gene TRBV12-3 or TRBV12-4, with 7 bases matching TRBD1. The source material was cultured CD8+ T cells from PBMCs, sampled from culture after CMV antigen stimulation. This TCR was sampled from a human donor in good health (CMV status not recorded). Some clones in this sample may be carry-over from other donors' samples. The CDR3 loop is CASTPGQTTGELFF. The CDR3 bases are TGTGCCAGCACCCCGGGACAGACCACCGGGGAGCTGTTTTTT.